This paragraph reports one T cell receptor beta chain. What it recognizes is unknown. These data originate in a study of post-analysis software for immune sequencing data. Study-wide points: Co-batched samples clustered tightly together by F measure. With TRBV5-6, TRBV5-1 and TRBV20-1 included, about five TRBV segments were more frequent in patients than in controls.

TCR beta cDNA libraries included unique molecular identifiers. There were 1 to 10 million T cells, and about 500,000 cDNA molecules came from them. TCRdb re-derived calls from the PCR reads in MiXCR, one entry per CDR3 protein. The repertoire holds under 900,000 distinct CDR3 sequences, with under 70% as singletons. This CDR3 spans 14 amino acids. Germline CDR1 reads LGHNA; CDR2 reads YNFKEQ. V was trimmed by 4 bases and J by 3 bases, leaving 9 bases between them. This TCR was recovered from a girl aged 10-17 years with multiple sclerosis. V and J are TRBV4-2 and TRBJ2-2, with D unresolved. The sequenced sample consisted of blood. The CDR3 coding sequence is TGTGCCAGCAGCCCTCCGGCTGACACCGGGGAGCTGTTTTTT. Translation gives CASSPPADTGELFF.